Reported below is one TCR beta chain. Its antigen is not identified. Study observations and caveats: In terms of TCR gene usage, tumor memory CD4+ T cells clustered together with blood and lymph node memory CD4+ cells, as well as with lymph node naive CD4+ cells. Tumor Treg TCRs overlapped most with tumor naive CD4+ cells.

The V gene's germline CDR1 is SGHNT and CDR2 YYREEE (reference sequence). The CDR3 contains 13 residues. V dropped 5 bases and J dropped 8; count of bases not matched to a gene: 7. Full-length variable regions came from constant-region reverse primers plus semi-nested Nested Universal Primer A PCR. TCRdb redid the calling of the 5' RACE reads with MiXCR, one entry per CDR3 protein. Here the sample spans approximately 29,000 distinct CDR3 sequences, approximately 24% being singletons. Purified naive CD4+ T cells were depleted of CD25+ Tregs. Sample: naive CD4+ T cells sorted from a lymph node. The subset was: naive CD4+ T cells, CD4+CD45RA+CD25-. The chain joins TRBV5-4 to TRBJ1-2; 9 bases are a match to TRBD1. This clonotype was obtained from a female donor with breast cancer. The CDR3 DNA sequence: TGTGCCAGCAGAAAACTGGGACAGGGCGGCTACACCTTC. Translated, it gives CASRKLGQGGYTF.